This TCR beta chain was sequenced in a study of T cells after yellow fever vaccination. In regard to this clonotype: Its antigen is still unknown.

This CDR3 has 16 residues. Trimming cost V 2 bases and J 6 bases, with 18 bases left between them. Germline CDR1 reads LGHNT; CDR2 reads FRNRAP. For TCR, cDNA came from 5'RACE template switching, which added a universal primer site and UMIs. MiXCR, applied by TCRdb to the 5' RACE reads, yields one record per CDR3 protein. The repertoire holds some 300,000 distinct CDR3 sequences, with 8.5% to 10% as singletons. Study-level results: A large majority of primary-vaccination clones showed up again after the booster (around 95% CD4, 88% CD8). It was a small share of clonotypes that appeared in both CD4 and CD8 compartments. Weaker overall, the secondary response nonetheless peaked faster (day 5 versus 15).

This TCR was recovered from a man aged 18 to 35 who received the YFV17D yellow fever vaccine. The specimen comprised CD4+ T cells sorted from PBMCs, sampled 5 days after the yellow fever booster vaccination. The chain is built from TRBV12-5 and TRBJ2-3; either TRBD1 or TRBD2 may supply D (6 bases each). The CDR3, as DNA: TGTGCTAGTGGTTTGTACAGGGCGGAGGGGCACGATACGCAGTATTTT. Translation gives CASGLYRAEGHDTQYF.